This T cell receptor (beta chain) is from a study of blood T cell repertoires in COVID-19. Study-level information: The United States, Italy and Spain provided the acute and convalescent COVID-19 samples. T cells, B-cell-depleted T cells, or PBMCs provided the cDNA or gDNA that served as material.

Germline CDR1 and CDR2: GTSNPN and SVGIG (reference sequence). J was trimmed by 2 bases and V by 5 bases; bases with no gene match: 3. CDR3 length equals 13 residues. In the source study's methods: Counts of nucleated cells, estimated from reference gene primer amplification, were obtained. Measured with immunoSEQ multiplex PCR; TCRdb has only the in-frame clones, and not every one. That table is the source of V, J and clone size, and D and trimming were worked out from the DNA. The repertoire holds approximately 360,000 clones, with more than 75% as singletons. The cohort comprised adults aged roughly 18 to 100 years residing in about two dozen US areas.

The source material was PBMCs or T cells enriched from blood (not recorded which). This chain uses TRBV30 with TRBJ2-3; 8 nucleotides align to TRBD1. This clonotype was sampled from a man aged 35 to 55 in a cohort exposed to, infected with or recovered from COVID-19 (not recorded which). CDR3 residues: CAWDRGNTDTQYF. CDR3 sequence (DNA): TGTGCCTGGGACAGGGGAAACACAGATACGCAGTATTTT.